At least ten counts were recorded for the clone carrying this T cell receptor beta chain. The antigen is not known. This specimen comes from a study of T cells in Graves' hyperthyroidism and ophthalmopathy. Study-level background: At the time of initial diagnosis and before any treatment, peripheral blood was collected.

The study's findings and limits: The blood repertoire included most of the expanded thyroid clonotypes above 0.001. Ophthalmopathy was identified by the model a median approximately 6.4 months ahead of onset.

V gave up 5 bases and J gave up 5 bases, with 11 bases separating them. The CDR3 is made up of 13 amino acids. Looked up from germline, CDR1 is SGHTA and CDR2 is FQGNSA. RNA transcripts yielded amplified TCR beta CDR3 regions. The TCR CDR3 first-round RT-PCR relied on the HTBI primer set. TCRdb processed the multiplex PCR reads anew with MiXCR; each CDR3 protein has one entry. Of under 400,000 distinct CDR3 sequences in the sample, roughly 13% were seen once. The genes are TRBV7-2 and TRBJ2-3; unclear D gene. Sequencing was carried out using blood. This clonotype was obtained from a woman between 18 and 29 years old with Graves' hyperthyroidism. DNA for the CDR3: TGTGCCAGCAGCACCGGAATTATAGATACGCAGTATTTT. Translating it yields CASSTGIIDTQYF. Full variable domain (remainder filled in from reference TRBV7-2 and TRBJ2-3): GAGVSQSPSNKVTEKGKDVELRCDPISGHTALYWYRQSLGQGLEFLIYFQGNSAPDKSGLPSDRFSAERTGGSVSTLTIQRTQQEDSAVYLCASSTGIIDTQYFGPGTRLTVL.